The 17 T cell receptor beta chains below were found in one sample sequenced in a study of CD8 T cells in ankylosing spondylitis. TCRdb independently ran MiXCR on the 5' RACE reads; one entry per CDR3 protein. This sample has fewer than 200,000 distinct CDR3 sequences; around 18% occur once, and the top ten carry approximately 7.6%. Sequencing was done on a sample of blood, either unsorted or a sorted T cell fraction (not recorded which). Every receptor here comes from a male donor with ankylosing spondylitis or in good health (not recorded which).

V usage is TRBV5-1 and J usage is TRBJ2-5; D perhaps matches TRBD2 (6 bases). This CDR3 has 13 residues. CDR1 is SGHRS, CDR2 YFSETQ, per germline. The V end was cut by 2 bases, the J end by 3 bases, with 8 bases between. The CDR3 here is CASSLTGEETQYF. In nucleotides, the CDR3 is TGCGCCAGCAGCTTAACGGGAGAAGAGACCCAGTACTTC. Complete variable domain (other parts from reference TRBV5-1 and TRBJ2-5): KAGVTQTPRYLIKTRGQQVTLSCSPISGHRSVSWYQQTPGQGLQFLFEYFSETQRNKGNFPGRFSGRQFSNSRSEMNVSTLELGDSALYLCASSLTGEETQYFGPGTRLLVL.

The V and J genes are TRBV5-1 and TRBJ2-3; no clear D. Trimming stripped 0 bases from V and 0 bases from J, with 11 bases between. The CDR3 has 16 residues. Germline loops: CDR1 SGHRS, CDR2 YFSETQ. The CDR3 sequence is CASSLALDGSTDTQYF. In DNA form, the CDR3 reads TGCGCCAGCAGCTTGGCCCTTGACGGTAGCACAGATACGCAGTATTTT. Supplemented by reference TRBV5-1 and TRBJ2-3, the full variable domain reads KAGVTQTPRYLIKTRGQQVTLSCSPISGHRSVSWYQQTPGQGLQFLFEYFSETQRNKGNFPGRFSGRQFSNSRSEMNVSTLELGDSALYLCASSLALDGSTDTQYFGPGTRLTVL.

This clonotype was seen only a few times. The rearrangement links TRBV29-1 to TRBJ2-7, with D uncertain. This CDR3 spans 14 amino acids. Germline-derived CDR1 and CDR2 are SQVTM and ANQGSEA. Deletions cut 6 bases from V and 2 bases from J, with 17 bases between. CDR3 in amino acids: CSVAPSSSPYEQYF. The DNA of the CDR3 is TGCAGCGTCGCCCCGTCCTCCTCCCCCTACGAGCAGTACTTC.

This clonotype appeared many times. This chain uses TRBV7-2 with TRBJ2-2; D remains unclear. Trimming removed 6 bases at V and 7 bases at J, with 15 bases between. CDR3 length: 14 amino acids. Germline CDR1 SGHTA, CDR2 FQGNSA. The chain's CDR3 is CASSERIPRGELFF. CDR3 nucleotide sequence: TGTGCCAGCAGTGAGAGAATCCCGCGCGGGGAGCTGTTTTTT.

This clonotype was picked up many times. The chain recombines TRBV14 with TRBJ1-1; unclear D gene. Germline V gene data show CDR1 as SGHDN and CDR2 as FVKESK. This CDR3 region has 14 residues. The V and J ends lost 2 bases and 3 bases respectively, with 10 bases between them. CDR3 in amino acids: CASSQRAGYTEAFF. Written as DNA, the CDR3 is TGTGCCAGCAGCCAACGGGCCGGATACACTGAAGCTTTCTTT.

This clonotype appeared a few times. The chain joins TRBV30 to TRBJ1-5; D gene uncertain. Germline V gives CDR1 GTSNPN, CDR2 SVGIG (reference sequence). With 1 base removed from V and 3 bases from J, the gap between germline ends came to 7 bases. The CDR3 is 13 residues long. The CDR3 DNA reads as TGTGCCTGGAGTGCTCGGTACAATCAGCCCCAGCATTTT. Translation gives CAWSARYNQPQHF.

The V call is TRBV7-4, the J call TRBJ2-7, with D maybe TRBD2 (5 bases). The V end was cut by 5 bases, the J end by 4 bases, with 12 bases between. This CDR3 comprises 13 residues. Germline lookup yields CDR1 SGHVT and CDR2 SQSDAQ. The CDR3: CASSPPDLYEQYF. The CDR3 coding sequence is TGTGCCAGCAGCCCCCCGGACTTATACGAGCAGTACTTC. Full variable domain (outside the CDR3, taken from reference TRBV7-4 and TRBJ2-7): GAGVSQSPRYKVAKRGRDVALRCDSISGHVTLYWYRQTLGQGSEVLTYSQSDAQRDKSGRPSGRFSAERPERSVSTLKIQRTEQGDSAVYLCASSPPDLYEQYFGPGTRLTVT.

This clonotype was found a few times. The J gene is TRBJ2-7, the V gene TRBV5-1; 10 nucleotides agree with TRBD1. CDR1 is SGHRS, CDR2 YFSETQ, per germline. The V and J ends lost 4 bases and 3 bases, in that order; junction bases with no gene match: 7. The length of the CDR3 is 15 residues. Written as DNA, the CDR3 is TGCGCCAGCAGCGCACCGGGACAGGGGTTCTACGAGCAGTACTTC. Translated: CASSAPGQGFYEQYF.

This clonotype was detected many times. The gene calls are TRBV5-4 and TRBJ2-2, with TRBD2 matching 7 bases. CDR3 length: 17 residues. CDR1 SGHNT and CDR2 YYREEE come from the germline V gene (reference sequence). V shed 4 bases, J shed 1 base, and the junction held 10 bases outside the gene matches. The DNA of the CDR3 is TGTGCCAGCAGCCCCTCACGAGGCGGGGGGAACACCGGGGAGCTGTTTTTT. Translated: CASSPSRGGGNTGELFF.

This clonotype appeared many times. This chain connects TRBV15 to TRBJ2-7, with TRBD1 matching over 8 bases. Losses at the gene ends were 8 bases for V and 1 base for J; bases not matched to a gene: 4. The CDR3 is 13 amino acids. Germline V lookup: CDR1 LNHNV, CDR2 YYDKDF (reference sequence). CDR3 nucleotide sequence: TGTGCCACCGAGGACAGGGTATCCTACGAGCAGTACTTC. This sequence encodes CATEDRVSYEQYF.

This clonotype has only a few counts. V gene TRBV20-1 combines with J gene TRBJ1-5, with TRBD1 as a possible D gene (6 bases). The ends were cut back, 3 bases at V and 0 bases at J, with 9 bases in the middle. This CDR3 comprises 14 residues. Germline V lookup: CDR1 DFQATT, CDR2 SNEGSKA (reference sequence). The CDR3 nucleotides are TGCAGTGCTAGTGGACAGTATAGCAATCAGCCCCAGCATTTT. This gives the protein CSASGQYSNQPQHF.

This clonotype has a count of ten or more. This rearrangement joins TRBV12-3 or TRBV12-4 to TRBJ1-5; D unresolved. There are 16 residues in the CDR3. The V end was cut by 3 bases, the J end by 0 bases, with 12 bases between. The CDR3 here is CASSLDGQYSNQPQHF. The DNA of the CDR3 is TGTGCCAGCAGTTTGGACGGGCAGTATAGCAATCAGCCCCAGCATTTT.

The J gene is TRBJ2-1, the V gene TRBV29-1, with no clear D. CDR1 SQVTM and CDR2 ANQGSEA come from the germline V gene. This CDR3 is 10 amino acids long. V gave up 4 bases and J gave up 9 bases, with 7 bases separating them. DNA of the CDR3: TGCAGCGTTGCGAACATTGAGCAGTTCTTC. Translation gives CSVANIEQFF.

The sample holds many counts of this clonotype. The rearrangement links TRBV5-5 to TRBJ2-3; unclear D gene. The CDR3 has 13 residues. V gave up 7 bases and J gave up 2 bases, with 11 bases separating them. Germline CDR1 is SGHKS and CDR2 is YYEKEE (reference sequence). The chain's CDR3 is CASGVASTDTQYF. The CDR3 nucleotides are TGTGCCAGCGGAGTGGCGTCCACAGATACGCAGTATTTT.

The V gene is TRBV12-3 or TRBV12-4, the J gene TRBJ1-2; weak D call: TRBD1 (6 bases). CDR3 length: 13 amino acids. The ends were cut back, 7 bases at V and 8 bases at J, with 17 bases in the middle. Here the CDR3 reads CASTLGGSYGYTF. The CDR3 DNA follows: TGTGCCAGCACCTTAGGGGGTAGTTACGGCTACACCTTC.

In this sample, this clonotype turned up many times. The chain carries TRBV5-1 and TRBJ1-5; D remains unclear. Looked up from germline, CDR1 is SGHRS and CDR2 is YFSETQ. The CDR3 is made up of 16 amino acids. Trimming took 0 bases from V and 0 from J, leaving 10 bases between them. The CDR3 region is CASSLGAVNSNQPQHF. Here the CDR3 DNA reads TGCGCCAGCAGCTTGGGAGCGGTTAATAGCAATCAGCCCCAGCATTTT.

CDR3 nucleotide sequence: TGTGCCATCAGTGATAGACTAGCGGTTACCTACGAGCAGTACTTC. Amino acid sequence: CAISDRLAVTYEQYF. The chain joins TRBV10-3 to TRBJ2-7; 9 positions match TRBD2. The CDR3 loop spans 15 amino acids. Germline V gene lookup returns CDR1 ENHRY and CDR2 SYGVKD. V shed 3 bases, J shed 2 bases, and the junction held 5 bases outside the gene matches.